This T cell receptor (beta chain) was sequenced for a study of T cell responses to AZD1222 COVID-19 vaccine. General study points: Donors in the cohort were predominantly white British and more often female, and clonal diversity was possibly underestimated.

The assay was immunoSEQ multiplex PCR, and TCRdb's table has in-frame clones only and misses some. The repertoire has 100,000 to 140,000 clones, 87% of them found once; the top ten carry 3.5% to 4.5%. The sample holds one count of this clone. The antigen remains unidentified. CDR3 length: 16 residues. The germline V gene has CDR1 LNHDA and CDR2 SQIVND (reference sequence). Trimming took off 5 bases at V and 6 bases at J, with 19 bases between the two ends. The source was peripheral blood, collected on day 0 of AZD1222 vaccination. This TCR was recovered from an adult in good health. This chain joins TRBV19 and TRBJ2-2, with D tentatively TRBD2 (6 bases). The CDR3 sequence: CASSPNGGNQAGELFF. The CDR3 nucleotides read TGTGCCAGTAGTCCCAACGGAGGGAATCAAGCCGGGGAGCTGTTTTTT. Full variable domain (missing parts from reference TRBV19 and TRBJ2-2): DGGITQSPKYLFRKEGQNVTLSCEQNLNHDAMYWYRQDPGQGLRLIYYSQIVNDFQKGDIAEGYSVSREKKESFPLTVTSAQKNPTAFYLCASSPNGGNQAGELFFGEGSRLTVL.